By share, the clone carrying this TCR beta chain ranks as large. The data are from a study of circulating CD8 cells and anti-PD-1 response in melanoma. V lost 0 bases and J 11 bases, leaving 10 bases between the germline ends. The CDR3 extends over 11 amino acids. The germline CDR1 and CDR2 sequences are GTSNPN and SVGIG (reference sequence). Live CD3+CD8+TCRalphabeta+ cells were sorted into four subsets by PD-1 and/or TIGIT. TCR libraries were prepared from around 15 ng of total RNA with the QIAseq Immune Repertoire TCR panel. Each CDR3 protein gets one entry after TCRdb re-called the reads with MiXCR. The sample includes 650 to 750 distinct CDR3 sequences, 8.5% to 9% of them seen just once.

V and J are TRBV30 and TRBJ1-1, with D unresolved. Sample: CD8+ T cells from PBMCs, taken at baseline or after one month of anti-PD-1 therapy (not recorded which). The source of this sequence is a human donor with melanoma. As DNA, the CDR3 is TGTGCCTGGAGTGTTTCAGTGGAGGCTTTCTTT. Amino acid sequence: CAWSVSVEAFF.